This T cell receptor beta chain was captured in a study of cytomegalovirus exposure and HLA in healthy donors. Findings and caveats of the study: Published work reported that the classifier diagnosed cytomegalovirus status with high specificity and sensitivity. Researchers counted around 180 TCR beta chains as cytomegalovirus-associated. According to a subsequent analysis, TCR clusters identified in the first cohort showed a tendency to co-occur across the 120 validation repertoires.

Concerning this clone itself: Its cognate antigen is unknown.

CDR1 and CDR2 (germline): MDHEN, SYDVKM. Trimming stripped 3 bases from V and 10 bases from J, with 15 bases between. The CDR3 is 13 residues long. Separate from the approximately 670-subject first cohort was the approximately 120-subject validation cohort, to which the donors belonged. Clones were sequenced by immunoSEQ multiplex PCR, and TCRdb holds only the in-frame ones, with some missing. Of approximately 82,000 clones in the sample, 85% to 95% are singletons; the top ten hold approximately 0.67%. This sequence was found in a man younger than 35 in good health and CMV-seronegative. The V call is TRBV28, the J call TRBJ1-1; D may be TRBD1 (5 bases). Sequencing was carried out using PBMCs. This chain's CDR3 is CASSFVQGRRAFF. CDR3 DNA sequence: TGTGCCAGCAGTTTTGTTCAGGGTCGGAGAGCTTTCTTT.